This T cell receptor beta chain derives from a study of blood T cells in healthy people across ages. Study observations and caveats: PBMCs were not sorted, which prevented a conclusive comparison of naive versus antigen-experienced cells.

This clonotype has just a few counts. What it binds is unknown. The CDR3 is made up of 16 amino acids. Trimming cost V 3 bases and J 3 bases, with 16 bases left between them. Germline CDR1 SGHTA, CDR2 FQGNSA. Next came a second PCR, run for about 6 to 11 cycles, which used a sample-barcoded 5' primer along with a J-beta primer mix. MiXCR, run by TCRdb on the 5' RACE reads, gives a single entry per CDR3 protein. The table includes some 920,000 distinct CDR3 sequences, just over 50% detected once. V gene TRBV7-2 combines with J gene TRBJ2-3, with a weak D call TRBD1 (6 bases). This TCR came from an older woman in good health. Sequences were obtained from blood. The CDR3 spells CASSFDGTISTDTQYF. The CDR3 coding sequence is TGTGCCAGCAGCTTTGATGGGACAATCTCAACAGATACGCAGTATTTT.